The 2 T cell receptor beta chains listed next were all sequenced from one sample in a study of Ad26.COV2.S vaccination and SARS-CoV-2 variants. Stated treatment: around 19 received Ad26.COV2.S at low or high dose, single or two shots; roughly five received placebo; per-sample allocation not given. All samples were drawn on day 63, counting from the first vaccine or placebo injection. Assay used: immunoSEQ multiplex PCR; TCRdb lists only in-frame clones, some missing. The table records more than 400,000 clones, approximately 92% of them present only once. Here the sequenced sample was peripheral blood, taken in a trial of Ad26.COV2.S vaccine versus placebo. Receptors were obtained from a person aged 18 to 65 who received the Ad26.COV2.S COVID-19 vaccine or a placebo.

The chain is built from TRBV19 and TRBJ1-2, with D possibly matching TRBD1 (5 bases). CDR3 length: 13 residues. V was pared by 8 bases and J by 3 bases, with 13 bases between. The germline gives CDR1 LNHDA, CDR2 SQIVND (reference sequence). CDR3 in amino acids: CASGVGTYYGYTF. In nucleotides, the CDR3 is TGTGCCAGTGGGGTCGGGACTTACTATGGCTACACCTTC.

This chain joins TRBV25-1 and TRBJ1-1; D remains unclear. In germline, CDR1 is MGHDK, CDR2 SYGVNS. The CDR3 is 15 residues long. V gave up 6 bases and J gave up 3 bases, with 17 bases separating them. The CDR3 sequence is CASRIDYSRYTEAFF. Written as DNA, the CDR3 is TGTGCCAGCAGGATCGACTATAGCCGGTACACTGAAGCTTTCTTT.